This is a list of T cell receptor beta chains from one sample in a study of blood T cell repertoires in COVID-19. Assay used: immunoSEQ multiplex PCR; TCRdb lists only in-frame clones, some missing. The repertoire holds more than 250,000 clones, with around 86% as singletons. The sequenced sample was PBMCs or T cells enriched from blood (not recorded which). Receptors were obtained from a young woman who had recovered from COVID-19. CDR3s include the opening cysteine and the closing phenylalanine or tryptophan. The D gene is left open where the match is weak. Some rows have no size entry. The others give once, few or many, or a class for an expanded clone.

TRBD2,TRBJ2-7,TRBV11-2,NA,CASSHLLAGEIWSYEQYF,TGTGCCAGCAGCCACCTACTAGCGGGAGAAATCTGGTCCTACGAGCAGTACTTC
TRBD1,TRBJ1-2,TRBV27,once,CASSLFGQEPNYGYTF,TGTGCCAGCAGTTTATTTGGACAGGAGCCCAACTATGGCTACACCTTC
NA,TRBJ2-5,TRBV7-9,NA,CASSLATGLYQETQYF,TGTGCCAGCAGCTTAGCAACAGGGCTGTACCAAGAGACCCAGTACTTC
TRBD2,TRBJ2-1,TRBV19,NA,CATSLSGGTYNEQFF,TGTGCCACCTCCTTGAGCGGGGGGACCTACAATGAGCAGTTCTTC
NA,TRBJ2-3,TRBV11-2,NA,CASSLEIVGGTDTQYF,TGTGCCAGCAGCTTAGAGATCGTCGGAGGCACAGATACGCAGTATTTT
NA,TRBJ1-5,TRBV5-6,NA,CASSFWGTQSNQPQHF,TGTGCCAGCAGCTTTTGGGGGACACAAAGCAATCAGCCCCAGCATTTT
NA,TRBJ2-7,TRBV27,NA,CASSLSVSAGQYF,TGTGCCAGCAGTTTATCGGTGTCAGCGGGGCAGTACTTC
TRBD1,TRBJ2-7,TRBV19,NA,CASSNGQASSYEQYF,TGTGCCAGTAGTAACGGACAGGCATCCTCCTACGAGCAGTACTTC
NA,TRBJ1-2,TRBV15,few,CATSRGGSNYGYTF,TGTGCCACCAGCAGAGGTGGCTCTAACTATGGCTACACCTTC
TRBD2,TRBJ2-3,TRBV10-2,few,CASKVAGPAGDTQYF,TGCGCCAGCAAGGTAGCGGGACCCGCGGGCGATACGCAGTATTTT
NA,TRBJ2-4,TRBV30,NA,CAWSPFLAKNIQYF,TGTGCCTGGAGTCCATTTTTAGCCAAAAACATTCAGTACTTC
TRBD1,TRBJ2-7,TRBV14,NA,CASSRKTGQPFYEQYF,TGTGCCAGCAGCCGGAAGACGGGACAGCCCTTCTACGAGCAGTACTTC
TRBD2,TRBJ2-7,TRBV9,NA,CASSPRLLTSGRPYEQYF,TGTGCCAGCAGCCCCCGACTCTTGACTAGCGGGAGACCATACGAGCAGTACTTC
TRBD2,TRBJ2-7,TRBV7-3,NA,CASSLKREETEQYF,TGTGCCAGCAGCTTAAAGCGGGAGGAAACCGAGCAGTACTTC
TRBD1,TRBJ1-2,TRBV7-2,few,CASSPGGLNYGYTF,TGTGCCAGCAGCCCAGGGGGCTTAAACTATGGCTACACCTTC
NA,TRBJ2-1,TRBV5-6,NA,CASSSPGGAGHYNEQFF,TGTGCCAGCAGCTCCCCGGGGGGAGCGGGACATTACAATGAGCAGTTCTTC
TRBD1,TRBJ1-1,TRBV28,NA,CASIPQGAAEAFF,TGTGCCAGCATCCCACAGGGGGCCGCTGAAGCTTTCTTT
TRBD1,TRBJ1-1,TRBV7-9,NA,CASSLGQTMNTEAFF,TGTGCCAGCAGCTTGGGACAGACTATGAACACTGAAGCTTTCTTT
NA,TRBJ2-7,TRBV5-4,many,CASSLAGIDYEQYF,TGTGCCAGCAGTCTCGCCGGGATAGACTACGAGCAGTACTTC
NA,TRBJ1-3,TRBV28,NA,CASSLDQGLGSGNTIYF,TGTGCCAGCAGTTTAGATCAGGGGCTAGGCTCTGGAAACACCATATATTTT
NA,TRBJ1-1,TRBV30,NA,CAWSPTGAEAFF,TGTGCCTGGAGCCCGACAGGAGCAGAAGCTTTCTTT
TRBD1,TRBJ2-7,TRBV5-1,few,CASSRTGGESYEQYF,TGCGCCAGCAGCCGTACAGGGGGCGAATCCTACGAGCAGTACTTC
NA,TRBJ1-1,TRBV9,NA,CASSVDSWNTEAFF,TGTGCCAGCAGCGTAGACAGTTGGAACACTGAAGCTTTCTTT
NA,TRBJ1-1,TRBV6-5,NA,CASSPSSVNTEAFF,TGTGCCAGCAGTCCTAGCTCCGTGAACACTGAAGCTTTCTTT
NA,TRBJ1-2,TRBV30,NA,CAWSLSRPGGYTF,TGTGCCTGGAGTCTTTCCCGGCCAGGTGGCTACACCTTC
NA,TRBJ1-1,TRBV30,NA,CAWSVLPAEAFF,TGTGCCTGGAGTGTCCTCCCAGCTGAAGCTTTCTTT
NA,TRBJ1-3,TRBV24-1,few,CATRTYSGNTIYF,TGTGCCACCAGAACCTACTCTGGAAACACCATATATTTT
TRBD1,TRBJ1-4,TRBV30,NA,CAWSVRTGKEKLFF,TGTGCCTGGAGTGTCCGGACAGGAAAGGAAAAACTGTTTTTT
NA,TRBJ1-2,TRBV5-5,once,CASSGAGTHGYTF,TGTGCCAGCAGCGGAGCCGGGACTCATGGCTACACCTTC
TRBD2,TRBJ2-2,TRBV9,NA,CASTGLAGNTMGELFF,TGTGCCAGCACCGGACTAGCGGGGAACACCATGGGGGAGCTGTTTTTT
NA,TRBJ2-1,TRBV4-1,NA,CASSQEQGAYNEQFF,TGCGCCAGCAGCCAAGAACAGGGAGCCTACAATGAGCAGTTCTTC
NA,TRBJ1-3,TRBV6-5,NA,CASYEGGTGNTIYF,TGTGCCAGCTATGAGGGTGGTACTGGAAACACCATATATTTT
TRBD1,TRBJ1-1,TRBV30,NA,CAGTGGYTEAFF,TGTGCCGGGACAGGGGGCTACACTGAAGCTTTCTTT
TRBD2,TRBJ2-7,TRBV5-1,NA,CASSLGGLASLYEQYF,TGCGCCAGCAGCTTGGGGGGACTAGCCAGCCTTTACGAGCAGTACTTC
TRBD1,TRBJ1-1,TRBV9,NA,CASSVSVGQGVVNTEAFF,TGTGCCAGCAGCGTATCCGTGGGACAGGGGGTTGTGAACACTGAAGCTTTCTTT
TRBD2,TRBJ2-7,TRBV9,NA,CASSVAASGRSYEQYF,TGTGCCAGCAGCGTAGCTGCTAGCGGGAGGTCCTACGAGCAGTACTTC
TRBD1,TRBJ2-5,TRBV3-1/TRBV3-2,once,CASSQTAGGVRETQYF,TGTGCCAGCAGCCAAACGGCAGGGGGTGTGAGAGAGACCCAGTACTTC
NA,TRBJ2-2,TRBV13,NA,CASSAPRAGELFF,TGTGCCAGCAGCGCCCCGCGGGCCGGGGAGCTGTTTTTT
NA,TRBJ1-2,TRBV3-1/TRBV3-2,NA,CASSQITASGYTF,TGTGCCAGCAGCCAGATCACAGCATCTGGCTACACCTTC
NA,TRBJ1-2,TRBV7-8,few,CASSFARNYGYTF,TGTGCCAGCAGCTTTGCGAGGAACTATGGCTACACCTTC
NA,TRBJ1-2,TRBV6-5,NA,CASTSIGEANYGYTF,TGTGCCAGCACCTCAATCGGGGAAGCTAACTATGGCTACACCTTC